A single sample is the source of the 21 T cell receptor beta chains below, sequenced in a study of blood T cell repertoires in COVID-19. The repertoire was sequenced with immunoSEQ multiplex PCR; TCRdb's copy has only in-frame clones and lacks some. The repertoire holds about 160,000 clones, with roughly 73% as singletons. The source material was peripheral blood. These receptors were collected from a man aged 70-80 years with acute or convalescent COVID-19.

V is TRBV10-3 and J is TRBJ1-2; possible D gene TRBD1, 6 bases. The V gene lost 2 bases and the J gene lost 4 bases, with 8 bases spanning the gap. CDR1 is ENHRY, CDR2 SYGVKD, per germline. The CDR3 has 13 residues. The CDR3 DNA sequence: TGTGCCATCAGTGAGACAGGGCCCTATGGCTACACCTTC. It codes for CAISETGPYGYTF.

The chain recombines TRBV7-3 with TRBJ2-3; no clear D gene. V lost 3 bases and J 5 bases, leaving 12 bases between the germline ends. The CDR3 extends over 14 amino acids. Germline V gene sequence: CDR1 SGHTA, CDR2 FQGTGA. This CDR3 is CASSLSTLGDTQYF. The CDR3 bases are TGTGCCAGCAGCTTGTCGACTCTGGGAGATACGCAGTATTTT. Filled out from reference TRBV7-3 and TRBJ2-3, the complete variable domain reads GAGVSQTPSNKVTEKGKYVELRCDPISGHTALYWYRQSLGQGPEFLIYFQGTGAADDSGLPNDRFFAVRPEGSVSTLKIQRTERGDSAVYLCASSLSTLGDTQYFGPGTRLTVL.

This chain uses TRBV30 with TRBJ2-2; TRBD1 might be the D (6 bases). The V gene lost 5 bases and the J gene lost 0 bases, with 7 bases spanning the gap. The CDR3 is made up of 13 amino acids. Germline CDR1 reads GTSNPN; CDR2 reads SVGIG (reference sequence). In nucleotides, the CDR3 is TGTGCCTGGGGGACATCGAACACCGGGGAGCTGTTTTTT. Translating gives CAWGTSNTGELFF.

This chain connects TRBV5-5 to TRBJ1-2; 7 bases match TRBD1. J lost 1 base, V lost 2 bases, and 5 bases had no gene match. The germline CDR1 and CDR2 sequences are SGHKS and YYEKEE (reference sequence). The CDR3 is 15 amino acids. CDR3: CASSFGQVLNYGYTF. The CDR3 DNA reads TGTGCCAGCAGCTTTGGACAGGTCCTTAACTATGGCTACACCTTC. The full variable domain, its missing parts supplied by reference TRBV5-5 and TRBJ1-2, is DAGVTQSPTHLIKTRGQQVTLRCSPISGHKSVSWYQQVLGQGPQFIFQYYEKEERGRGNFPDRFSARQFPNYSSELNVNALLLGDSALYLCASSFGQVLNYGYTFGSGTRLTVV.

CDR3 protein: CASREGNQPQHF. For the CDR3, the DNA is TGTGCCAGCAGGGAGGGCAATCAGCCCCAGCATTTT. The V and J genes are TRBV28 and TRBJ1-5; D remains ambiguous. CDR1 is MDHEN and CDR2 is SYDVKM in the germline V gene. This CDR3 has 12 amino acids. The V end lost 6 bases, the J end lost 2 bases, and 5 bases lay between the germline ends. The complete variable domain, with remaining parts taken from reference TRBV28 and TRBJ1-5, reads DVKVTQSSRYLVKRTGEKVFLECVQDMDHENMFWYRQDPGLGLRLIYFSYDVKMKEKGDIPEGYSVSREKKERFSLILESASTNQTSMYLCASREGNQPQHFGDGTRLSIL.

The rearrangement links TRBV19 to TRBJ2-1, with 9 bases fitting TRBD2. Germline lookup yields CDR1 LNHDA and CDR2 SQIVND (reference sequence). This CDR3 is built from 15 residues. V trimming: 10 bases; J trimming: 0 bases; junction bases outside the gene matches: 7. In DNA, the CDR3 is TGTGCCACCCGACCAGCGGGGGGCTCCTACAATGAGCAGTTCTTC. Its translation: CATRPAGGSYNEQFF.

This clone was detected once. The J gene is TRBJ1-1, the V gene TRBV5-5; 8 bases line up with TRBD1. The CDR3 loop spans 13 amino acids. CDR1 is SGHKS, CDR2 YYEKEE, per germline (reference sequence). The J segment lost 7 bases and the V segment lost 0 bases, leaving 2 bases of the junction unmatched. As DNA, the CDR3 is TGTGCCAGCAGCTTGGCAGGACAGGGTGAAGCTTTCTTT. This sequence encodes CASSLAGQGEAFF.

This sequence joins TRBV5-1 and TRBJ2-4; a weak D match, TRBD1 (6 bases). The CDR3 runs 17 residues. V lost 2 bases and J lost 0, with 15 bases in between. In germline, CDR1 is SGHRS, CDR2 YFSETQ. For the CDR3, the DNA is TGCGCCAGCAGCTTAACAGGGTCGGAGCTAGCCAAAAACATTCAGTACTTC. This gives the protein CASSLTGSELAKNIQYF.

The V and J genes are TRBV19 and TRBJ2-2, with TRBD2 identical over 9 bases. The V gene's germline CDR1 is LNHDA and CDR2 SQIVND (reference sequence). The trim removed 3 bases at V and 5 bases at J, leaving 4 bases unmatched. The CDR3 spans 15 residues. This CDR3 is CASSILAGPTGELFF. CDR3 coding DNA: TGTGCCAGTAGTATCCTAGCGGGACCGACCGGGGAGCTGTTTTTT.

The chain uses TRBV7-3 and TRBJ2-5, with D possibly TRBD1 on 6 matching bases. V was shortened by 2 bases and J by 1 base, with 11 bases between the two germline ends. This CDR3 is 15 amino acids long. The germline V gene has CDR1 SGHTA and CDR2 FQGTGA. This CDR3 is CASSLAQGTQETQYF. The CDR3 DNA follows: TGTGCCAGCAGCTTAGCCCAGGGGACCCAAGAGACCCAGTACTTC.

The chain is built from TRBV28 and TRBJ2-1; 10 positions match TRBD2. V dropped 5 bases and J dropped 6; count of bases not matched to a gene: 1. Germline V lookup: CDR1 MDHEN, CDR2 SYDVKM. The CDR3 sequence is 13 residues long. The CDR3, as DNA: TGTGCCAGCAGTGGGACTAGCGTCAATGAGCAGTTCTTC. Translating it yields CASSGTSVNEQFF. Based on the CDR3 plus reference TRBV28 and TRBJ2-1, the full variable domain is DVKVTQSSRYLVKRTGEKVFLECVQDMDHENMFWYRQDPGLGLRLIYFSYDVKMKEKGDIPEGYSVSREKKERFSLILESASTNQTSMYLCASSGTSVNEQFFGPGTRLTVL.

This chain connects TRBV12-3 or TRBV12-4 to TRBJ1-5; D ambiguous. CDR3 length equals 13 residues. V lost 3 bases to trimming and J lost 7 bases, with 10 bases between them. Here the CDR3 reads CASSLDQRQPQHF. CDR3 nucleotide sequence: TGTGCCAGCAGTTTGGATCAGAGGCAGCCCCAGCATTTT.

This clone has more than one count but fewer than ten. This chain connects TRBV7-2 to TRBJ1-1; 10 nucleotides line up with TRBD1. The CDR3 runs 14 residues. Germline V gene data show CDR1 as SGHTA and CDR2 as FQGNSA. With V trimmed by 3 bases and J by 5 bases, 3 bases remained unmatched. The CDR3 DNA sequence: TGTGCCAGCAGCTTTGGACAGGGGGGAACTGAAGCTTTCTTT. Translation gives CASSFGQGGTEAFF.

The chain is built from TRBV18 and TRBJ1-2; possible D gene TRBD1, 5 bases. CDR3 length: 14 residues. Germline V gene sequence: CDR1 KGHSH, CDR2 LQKENI. V lost 5 bases, J lost 3 bases, and 13 bases lay in between. CDR3 residues: CASSTNAGDYGYTF. The DNA for the CDR3 is TGTGCCAGCTCAACTAACGCGGGGGACTATGGCTACACCTTC.

The sample holds a few counts of this clone. This chain connects TRBV28 to TRBJ1-2; D possibly corresponds to TRBD1 (6 bases). The CDR3 covers 14 residues. Germline CDR1 MDHEN, CDR2 SYDVKM. Deletions cut 3 bases from V and 2 bases from J, with 10 bases between. Written as DNA, the CDR3 is TGTGCCAGCAGTTTCGGGACAAAGAACTATGGCTACACCTTC. This sequence encodes CASSFGTKNYGYTF.

This chain links TRBV6-6 with TRBJ1-2, with 9 bases that match TRBD1. CDR1 and CDR2 (germline): MNHNY, SVGAGI (reference sequence). Trimming removed 4 bases from V and 3 bases from J; junction bases left unmatched: 6. This CDR3 is built from 15 residues. CDR3 protein: CASSSWTGVDYGYTF. CDR3 coding DNA: TGTGCCAGCAGTTCCTGGACAGGGGTCGACTATGGCTACACCTTC.

This chain uses TRBV6-5 with TRBJ1-4; no clear D gene. V was pared by 6 bases and J by 7 bases, with 15 bases between. This CDR3 has 14 residues. CDR1 is MNHEY, CDR2 SVGAGI, per germline. This CDR3 reads CASSWTPVSEKLFF. DNA of the CDR3: TGTGCCAGCAGCTGGACTCCCGTCTCTGAAAAACTGTTTTTT.

The rearrangement joins TRBV3-1 (or the pseudogene TRBV3-2) to TRBJ1-1; D gene uncertain. CDR3 length: 13 residues. Germline V gives CDR1 LGHDT, CDR2 YNNKEL (reference sequence). V gave up 0 bases and J gave up 7 bases, with 9 bases separating them. The CDR3, as DNA: TGTGCCAGCAGCCAAGATGCGAGGGTTGAAGCTTTCTTT. Amino acid sequence: CASSQDARVEAFF.

This clone was counted once. The chain carries TRBV7-2 and TRBJ2-7; 11 bases fit TRBD2. The germline CDR1 and CDR2 sequences are SGHTA and FQGNSA. The ends lost 5 bases at V and 6 bases at J; junction bases unmatched: 18. There are 18 residues in the CDR3. CDR3: CASSLRTLGVAGGSEQYF. For the CDR3, the DNA is TGTGCCAGCAGCCTCCGTACCCTCGGGGTAGCGGGAGGGAGCGAGCAGTACTTC.

The chain joins TRBV5-4 to TRBJ2-7; 8 bases fit TRBD1. CDR1 SGHNT and CDR2 YYREEE come from the germline V gene (reference sequence). The J segment lost 6 bases and the V segment lost 0 bases, leaving 8 bases of the junction unmatched. CDR3 length equals 15 residues. Written as DNA, the CDR3 is TGTGCCAGCAGCTTGGGGACAGGGCCCTGGGGCGAGCAGTACTTC. Translating gives CASSLGTGPWGEQYF.

The V gene is TRBV5-4, the J gene TRBJ2-1, with unresolved D. Germline assignment: CDR1 SGHNT and CDR2 YYREEE (reference sequence). Trimming cost V 4 bases and J 7 bases, with 15 bases left between them. The CDR3 consists of 14 residues. CDR3 region: CASSPRESRNEQFF. The CDR3 region has the DNA TGTGCCAGCAGCCCGCGAGAATCCCGGAATGAGCAGTTCTTC.